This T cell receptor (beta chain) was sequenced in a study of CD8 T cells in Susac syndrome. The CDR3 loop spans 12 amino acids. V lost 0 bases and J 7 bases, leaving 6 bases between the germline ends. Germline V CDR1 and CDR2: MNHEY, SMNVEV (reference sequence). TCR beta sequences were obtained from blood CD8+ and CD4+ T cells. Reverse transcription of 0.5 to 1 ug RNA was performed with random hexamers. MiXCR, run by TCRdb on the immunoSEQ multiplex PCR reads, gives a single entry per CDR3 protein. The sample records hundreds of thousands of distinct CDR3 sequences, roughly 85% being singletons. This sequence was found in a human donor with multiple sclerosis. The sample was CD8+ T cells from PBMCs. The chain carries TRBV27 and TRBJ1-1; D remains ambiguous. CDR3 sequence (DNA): TGTGCCAGCAGTTTATCAACGGGTGAAGCTTTCTTT. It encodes CASSLSTGEAFF.